The 31 T cell receptor beta chains below were found in one sample sequenced in a study of identical twins. TCRdb independently ran MiXCR on the 5' RACE reads; one entry per CDR3 protein. The sample lists some 630,000 distinct CDR3 sequences; under 8.5% were seen once. These data also featured in a second study, about yellow fever vaccine responses in identical twins.

Source material: PBMCs. Every receptor here comes from a woman aged 18 to 35 in good health.

This clonotype was recorded a few times. The chain uses TRBV14 and TRBJ2-1, with D maybe TRBD2 (5 bases). Trimming removed 0 bases from V and 4 bases from J, with 16 bases in between. Germline CDR1 SGHDN, CDR2 FVKESK. The CDR3 covers 17 residues. For the CDR3, the DNA is TGTGCCAGCAGCCAAGATTCATGGGAGCGAAGGTACAATGAGCAGTTCTTC. Its protein product is CASSQDSWERRYNEQFF.

The V and J genes are TRBV11-2 and TRBJ2-2; D is ambiguous. V lost 1 base and J lost 6, with 9 bases in between. The germline gives CDR1 SGHAT, CDR2 FQNNGV. The CDR3 consists of 14 residues. Written as DNA, the CDR3 is TGTGCCAGCAGCTTAGTTGCAGCCCCCGGGGAGCTGTTTTTT. Translating it yields CASSLVAAPGELFF.

This clonotype occurred a few times. V gene TRBV28 combines with J gene TRBJ2-1, with D possibly being TRBD1 or TRBD2 (6 bases each). Germline V CDR1 and CDR2: MDHEN, SYDVKM. V gave up 8 bases and J gave up 6 bases, with 14 bases separating them. The CDR3 extends over 13 amino acids. DNA of the CDR3: TGTGCCAGCGAAGAAAGGGGGGCCAATGAGCAGTTCTTC. This sequence encodes CASEERGANEQFF.

This clonotype was counted only a few times. The rearrangement joins TRBV28 to TRBJ2-7, with a tentative D call TRBD2 (5 bases). The CDR3 spans 15 residues. Trimming removed 6 bases from V and 0 bases from J, with 15 bases in between. Germline CDR1 is MDHEN and CDR2 is SYDVKM. The CDR3 bases are TGTGCCAGCAGCGACGGACTTATGAGCTCCTACGAGCAGTACGTC. As protein: CASSDGLMSSYEQYV.

V is TRBV12-3 or TRBV12-4 and J is TRBJ2-5; D unresolved. V was trimmed by 8 bases and J by 3 bases, leaving 4 bases between them. CDR3 length: 10 amino acids. Here the CDR3 DNA reads TGTGCCAGCGCCAAAGAGACCCAGTACTTC. Translation gives CASAKETQYF.

The rearrangement uses TRBV12-3 or TRBV12-4 and TRBJ1-4; unclear D gene. The CDR3 sequence is 16 residues long. Trimming pared 1 base from V and 0 bases from J, leaving 9 bases between. The CDR3: CASSLGGRTTNEKLFF. The CDR3 nucleotides read TGTGCCAGCAGTTTAGGAGGGAGGACAACTAATGAAAAACTGTTTTTT.

This clonotype has a handful of counts. The chain has TRBV11-3 and TRBJ2-2; TRBD2 is a possible D gene (6 bases). The CDR3 has 15 amino acids. The germline V gene has CDR1 SGHNT and CDR2 YENEEA. The ends were cut back, 2 bases at V and 4 bases at J, with 11 bases in the middle. CDR3 residues: CASSLNGGFTGELFF. CDR3 DNA: TGTGCCAGCAGCTTAAATGGGGGGTTCACCGGGGAGCTGTTTTTT.

This clonotype was detected ten times or more. The J gene is TRBJ1-2, the V gene TRBV28, with D possibly being TRBD1 (5 bases). The CDR3 has 14 amino acids. Trimming took 7 bases from V and 1 from J, leaving 13 bases between them. Germline V CDR1 and CDR2: MDHEN, SYDVKM. The chain's CDR3 is CASNTQGFNYGYTF. The CDR3 coding sequence is TGTGCCAGCAATACCCAGGGTTTTAACTATGGCTACACCTTC.

There are a few counts of this clonotype. The chain is built from TRBV5-1 and TRBJ2-3, with 9 nucleotides matching TRBD1. The CDR3 length is 16 residues. The V and J ends lost 3 bases and 6 bases, in that order; junction bases with no gene match: 11. Per germline, CDR1 SGHRS and CDR2 YFSETQ. CDR3 coding DNA: TGCGCCAGCAGCTCGGGACAGGGCGGGGAGATGGATACGCAGTATTTT. Amino acid sequence: CASSSGQGGEMDTQYF.

This clonotype was picked up a small number of times. This chain uses TRBV20-1 with TRBJ2-7; D is uncertain. This CDR3 contains 13 residues. Per germline, CDR1 DFQATT and CDR2 SNEGSKA (reference sequence). V shed 6 bases and J shed 7 bases, with 19 bases lying between them. The chain's CDR3 is CSAPGLVGLEQYF. The DNA for the CDR3 is TGCAGTGCCCCTGGGCTAGTCGGCTTGGAGCAGTACTTC.

This clonotype was detected many times. This chain links TRBV10-3 with TRBJ2-1; D unclear. From germline, CDR1 is ENHRY and CDR2 SYGVKD. The CDR3 has 14 residues. Trimming left V 0 bases short and J 8 bases short, with 11 bases between. This chain's CDR3 is CAISESDGADEQFF. The CDR3 DNA reads as TGTGCCATCAGTGAGTCGGATGGTGCGGATGAGCAGTTCTTC.

This clonotype was detected a few times. V is TRBV24-1 and J is TRBJ2-2; 9 nucleotides match TRBD2. The CDR3 is made up of 17 amino acids. Unmatched junction bases numbered 6, after V lost 4 bases and J lost 1 base. Per the germline V gene, CDR1 is KGHDR and CDR2 is SFDVKD. The CDR3: CATSELAGVGNTGELFF. The CDR3 nucleotides are TGTGCCACCAGTGAGTTAGCGGGAGTGGGGAACACCGGGGAGCTGTTTTTT.

This clonotype was counted ten times or more. The chain joins TRBV6-5 to TRBJ1-3; no firm D call. The CDR3 spans 12 residues. V lost 6 bases and J lost 6, with 9 bases in between. Germline V lookup: CDR1 MNHEY, CDR2 SVGAGI. This CDR3 is CASRGTENTIYF. The CDR3 DNA follows: TGTGCCAGCAGAGGTACCGAAAACACCATATATTTT.

This rearrangement joins TRBV11-3 to TRBJ2-5; the match to TRBD1 covers 7 bases. Trimming took 5 bases from V and 4 from J; bases not matched to a gene: 10. The CDR3 runs 15 residues. The germline V gene encodes CDR1 SGHNT and CDR2 YENEEA. CDR3 loop: CASSTRTGAGETQYF. CDR3 nucleotides: TGTGCCAGCAGCACGCGGACAGGAGCTGGAGAGACCCAGTACTTC.

This clonotype turned up a few times. The V call is TRBV5-6, the J call TRBJ2-7, with a weak D call TRBD1 (6 bases). The V end was cut by 4 bases, the J end by 3 bases, with 11 bases between. CDR3 length equals 13 residues. Germline lookup yields CDR1 SGHDT and CDR2 YYEEEE. This chain's CDR3 is CASSRDTIYEQYV. The CDR3 DNA sequence: TGTGCCAGCAGCCGGGACACAATCTACGAGCAGTACGTC.

V is TRBV3-1 and J is TRBJ2-1; maybe TRBD1 (5 bases). Germline CDR1 reads LGHDT; CDR2 reads YNNKEL (reference sequence). V was pared by 4 bases and J by 9 bases, with 16 bases between. There are 14 residues in the CDR3. The CDR3 here is CASSLFSGIAEQFF. The CDR3, as DNA: TGTGCCAGCAGCCTATTCTCAGGGATCGCTGAGCAGTTCTTC.

This clonotype was seen only a few times. The V and J genes are TRBV10-2 and TRBJ2-5, with D perhaps TRBD2 (6 bases). The CDR3 covers 13 residues. In germline, CDR1 is WSHSY, CDR2 SAAADI. Trimming stripped 7 bases from V and 1 base from J, with 10 bases between. This CDR3 is CASIGRTQETQYF. Written as DNA, the CDR3 is TGCGCCAGCATTGGGAGGACCCAAGAGACCCAGTACTTC.

This clonotype came up a few times. The chain is built from TRBV5-1 and TRBJ2-7; possibly TRBD2 for D (5 bases). The CDR3 loop spans 9 amino acids. CDR1 is SGHRS and CDR2 is YFSETQ in the germline V gene. The CDR3 protein is CASSTSGGV. CDR3 bases: TGCGCCAGCAGCACATCCGGCGGGGTC.

This rearrangement joins TRBV20-1 to TRBJ2-3; TRBD2 agrees at 12 bases. The CDR3 spans 17 residues. CDR1 and CDR2 from the germline V gene are DFQATT and SNEGSKA (reference sequence). With 8 bases clipped from V and 0 bases from J, the junction kept 12 bases outside the gene matches. The chain's CDR3 is CSKNRDGTSGSTDTQYF. In DNA form, the CDR3 reads TGCAGTAAAAACCGCGACGGGACTAGCGGGAGCACAGATACGCAGTATTTT.

Many counts were recorded for this clonotype. This chain uses TRBV4-1 with TRBJ1-2; D gene unclear. Germline V gives CDR1 MGHRA, CDR2 YSYEKL. V lost 0 bases to trimming and J lost 1 base, with 9 bases between them. CDR3 size: 15 residues. The CDR3 region is CASSQDEGHNYGYTF. The CDR3 DNA reads TGCGCCAGCAGCCAAGATGAAGGGCATAACTATGGCTACACCTTC.

This clonotype was seen at least ten times. The V call is TRBV10-3, the J call TRBJ2-3; D possibly matches TRBD1 or TRBD2 (5 bases each). Germline V gene data show CDR1 as ENHRY and CDR2 as SYGVKD. The CDR3 runs 16 residues. V lost 2 bases, J lost 2 bases, and 14 bases lay in between. The chain's CDR3 is CAISEGTSGVTDTQYF. The CDR3 bases are TGTGCCATCAGTGAGGGGACCTCGGGCGTCACAGATACGCAGTATTTT.

This clonotype was picked up a small number of times. The chain carries TRBV12-3 or TRBV12-4 and TRBJ2-1, with D perhaps TRBD2 (6 bases). V was trimmed by 4 bases and J by 1 base, leaving 8 bases between them. This CDR3 region has 14 residues. The CDR3 protein is CASSWAGSYNEQFF. CDR3 coding DNA: TGTGCCAGCAGTTGGGCGGGGTCCTACAATGAGCAGTTCTTC.

This clonotype was observed a handful of times. The CDR3 DNA reads TGTGCCAGCACCCCACCGGGGACCTGGACCGGGGAGCTGTTTTTT. Protein sequence: CASTPPGTWTGELFF. This chain links TRBV12-3 or TRBV12-4 with TRBJ2-2; D is perhaps TRBD1 or TRBD2 (5 bases each). V was cut by 7 bases and J by 5 bases, with 17 bases left in between. The CDR3 length is 15 residues.

This clonotype was counted only a few times. This chain links TRBV11-2 with TRBJ2-7; D ambiguous. The ends were cut back, 0 bases at V and 7 bases at J, with 13 bases in the middle. Germline lookup yields CDR1 SGHAT and CDR2 FQNNGV. CDR3 length: 14 residues. DNA of the CDR3: TGTGCCAGCAGCTTAGATCGGCGAATGACAGAGCAGTACTTC. This translates into CASSLDRRMTEQYF.

This clonotype was observed many times. The V gene is TRBV20-1, the J gene TRBJ2-7, with 7 bases lining up with TRBD2. The germline gives CDR1 DFQATT, CDR2 SNEGSKA (reference sequence). With 0 bases clipped from V and 2 bases from J, the junction kept 7 bases outside the gene matches. This CDR3 region has 15 residues. The CDR3 loop reads CSARDRGRAPYEQYF. CDR3 nucleotide sequence: TGCAGTGCTAGAGATCGAGGGAGGGCCCCCTACGAGCAGTACTTC.

The chain couples TRBV6-1 to TRBJ1-1; a possible D gene is TRBD1 (5 bases). The germline V gene encodes CDR1 MNHNS and CDR2 SASEGT. V was cut by 6 bases and J by 4 bases, with 12 bases left in between. This CDR3 region has 13 residues. The CDR3 DNA sequence: TGTGCCAGCAGCGGGGCGGGGTCCACTGAAGCTTTCTTT. Protein product: CASSGAGSTEAFF.

The V and J genes are TRBV9 and TRBJ1-1, with D possibly matching TRBD1 (6 bases). The CDR3 has 16 amino acids. Trimming removed 1 base at V and 1 base at J, with 14 bases between. Germline loops: CDR1 SGDLS, CDR2 YYNGEE. This chain's CDR3 is CASSVSSLGANTEAFF. The CDR3 DNA reads TGTGCCAGCAGCGTATCTTCCTTGGGGGCGAACACTGAAGCTTTCTTT.

On this clonotype itself: With a much larger clone just one base away, this may be a read error. The chain joins TRBV10-1 to TRBJ2-2; 11 bases line up with TRBD2. The CDR3 runs to 15 residues. Germline V gene sequence: CDR1 WNHNN, CDR2 SYGVQD (reference sequence). The CDR3 bases are TGCGCCAGCAGCGGGACTAGCGGAGTCACCGGGAAGCTGTTTTTT. As protein: CASSGTSGVTGKLFF.

The sample holds a few counts of this clonotype. The CDR3 is CASSLAVAGELFF. The CDR3 DNA is TGCGCCAGCAGCTTGGCCGTGGCCGGGGAGCTGTTTTTT. The chain employs TRBV5-1 and TRBJ2-2; no clear D. With 0 bases removed from V and 6 bases from J, the gap between germline ends came to 6 bases. The CDR3 has 13 amino acids. Germline V CDR1 and CDR2: SGHRS, YFSETQ.

This clonotype appeared many times. The genes are TRBV29-1 and TRBJ2-1; D is undetermined. Trimming removed 5 bases at V and 6 bases at J, with 14 bases between. The length of the CDR3 is 13 residues. Germline-derived CDR1 and CDR2 are SQVTM and ANQGSEA. CDR3 region: CSVWDRFINEQFF. Here the CDR3 DNA reads TGCAGCGTTTGGGATAGGTTCATCAATGAGCAGTTCTTC.

The table lists this clonotype with a few counts. In nucleotides, the CDR3 is TGTGCCACCAGTGATTTCGGGACACCTAACACCGGGGAGCTGTTTTTT. Its translation is CATSDFGTPNTGELFF. This chain joins TRBV24-1 and TRBJ2-2; a possible D gene is TRBD1 (6 bases). The CDR3 has 16 amino acids. The germline CDR1 and CDR2 sequences are KGHDR and SFDVKD. V was clipped by 1 base and J by 2 bases, with 10 bases between them.